This T cell receptor (beta chain) was sequenced in a study of blood T cell repertoires in COVID-19. Study-wide context: Both acute and convalescent COVID-19 samples were obtained from the United States, Italy and Spain. PBMCs, B-cell-depleted T cells, or T cells were the source of the cDNA or gDNA that made up the material.

The CDR3 extends over 14 amino acids. CDR1 and CDR2 from the germline V gene are LGHNA and YSLEER. Trimming took 1 base from V and 5 from J, leaving 9 bases between them. Original processing methods: Estimates of nucleated cell counts were drawn from the amplification of reference gene primers. Produced via immunoSEQ multiplex PCR; TCRdb's table is partial and in-frame only. The V and J calls and clone size were taken over from that table, and D and trimming were inferred from the DNA. Altogether roughly 200,000 clones are present, about three quarters being singletons, with the ten largest covering about 9%.

This chain joins TRBV4-3 and TRBJ2-1; no clear D gene. The origin of this receptor is a woman aged 50 to 60 with active or convalescent COVID-19. What was sequenced was peripheral blood. The CDR3 DNA sequence: TGCGCCAGCAGCCAAGGAGTCCGAAACAATGAGCAGTTCTTC. Translated, it gives CASSQGVRNNEQFF.